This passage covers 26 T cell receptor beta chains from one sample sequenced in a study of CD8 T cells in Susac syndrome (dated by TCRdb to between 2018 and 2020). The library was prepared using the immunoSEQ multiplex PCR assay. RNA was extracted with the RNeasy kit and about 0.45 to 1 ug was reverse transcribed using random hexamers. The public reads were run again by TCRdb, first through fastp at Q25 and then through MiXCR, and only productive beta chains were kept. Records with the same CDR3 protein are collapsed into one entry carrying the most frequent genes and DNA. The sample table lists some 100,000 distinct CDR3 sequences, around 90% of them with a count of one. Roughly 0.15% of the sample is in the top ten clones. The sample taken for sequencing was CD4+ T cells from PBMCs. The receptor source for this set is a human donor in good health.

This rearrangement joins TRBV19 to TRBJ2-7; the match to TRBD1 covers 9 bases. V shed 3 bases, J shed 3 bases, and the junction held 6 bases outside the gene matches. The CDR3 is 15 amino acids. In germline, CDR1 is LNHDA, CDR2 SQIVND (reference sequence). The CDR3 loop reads CASSIRTGDNYEQYF. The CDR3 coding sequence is TGTGCCAGTAGTATCCGGACAGGGGACAACTACGAGCAGTACTTC.

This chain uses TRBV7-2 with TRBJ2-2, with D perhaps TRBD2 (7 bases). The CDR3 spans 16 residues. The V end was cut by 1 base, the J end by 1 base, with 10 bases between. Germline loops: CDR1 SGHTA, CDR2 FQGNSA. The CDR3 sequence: CASSLVGGLNTGELFF. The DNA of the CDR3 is TGTGCCAGCAGCTTAGTGGGGGGGCTGAACACCGGGGAGCTGTTTTTT.

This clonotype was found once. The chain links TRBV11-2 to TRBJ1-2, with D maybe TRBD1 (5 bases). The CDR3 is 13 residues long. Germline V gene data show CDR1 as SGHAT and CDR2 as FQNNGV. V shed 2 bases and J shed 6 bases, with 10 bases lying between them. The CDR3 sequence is CASSLQGSDGYTF. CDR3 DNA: TGTGCCAGCAGCTTACAGGGAAGTGATGGCTACACCTTC.

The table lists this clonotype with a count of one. For the CDR3, the DNA is TGTGCCAGTAGTAAATTGGCCGGGACAGGGTTGTCTGGGGCCAACGTCCTGACTTTC. It specifies CASSKLAGTGLSGANVLTF. The chain is built from TRBV19 and TRBJ2-6; 9 nucleotides align to TRBD1. The CDR3 loop spans 19 amino acids. Germline V gene lookup returns CDR1 LNHDA and CDR2 SQIVND (reference sequence). V trimming: 4 bases; J trimming: 1 base; junction bases outside the gene matches: 11.

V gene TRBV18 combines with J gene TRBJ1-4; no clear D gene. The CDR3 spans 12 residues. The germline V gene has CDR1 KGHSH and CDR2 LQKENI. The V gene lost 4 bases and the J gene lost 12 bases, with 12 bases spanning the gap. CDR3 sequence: CASSLGREELFF. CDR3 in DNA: TGTGCCAGCTCACTAGGACGGGAGGAACTGTTTTTT.

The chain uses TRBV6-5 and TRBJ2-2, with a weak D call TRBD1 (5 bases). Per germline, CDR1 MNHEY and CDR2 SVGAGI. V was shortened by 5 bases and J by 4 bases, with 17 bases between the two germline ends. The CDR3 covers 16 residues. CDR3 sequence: CASSPRQPGGTGELFF. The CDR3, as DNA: TGTGCCAGCAGTCCTCGACAGCCCGGCGGCACCGGGGAGCTGTTTTTT.

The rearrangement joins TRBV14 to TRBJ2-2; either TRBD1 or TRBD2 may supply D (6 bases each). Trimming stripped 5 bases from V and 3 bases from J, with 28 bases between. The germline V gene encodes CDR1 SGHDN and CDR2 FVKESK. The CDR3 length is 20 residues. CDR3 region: CASSDPIGRGPSYDTGELFF. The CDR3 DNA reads TGTGCCAGCAGCGACCCTATCGGCCGGGGGCCCAGCTACGACACCGGGGAGCTGTTTTTT.

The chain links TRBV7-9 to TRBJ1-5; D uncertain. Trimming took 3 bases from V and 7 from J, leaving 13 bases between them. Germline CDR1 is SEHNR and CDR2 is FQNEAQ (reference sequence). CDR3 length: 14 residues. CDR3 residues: CASSLDGAWQPQHF. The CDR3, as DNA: TGTGCCAGCAGCTTGGACGGAGCATGGCAGCCCCAGCATTTT.

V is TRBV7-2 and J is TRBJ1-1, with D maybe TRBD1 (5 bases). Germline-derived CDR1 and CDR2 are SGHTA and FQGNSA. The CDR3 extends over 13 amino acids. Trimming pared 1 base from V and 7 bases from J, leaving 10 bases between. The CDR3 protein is CASSLVQAFEAFF. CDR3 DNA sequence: TGTGCCAGCAGCTTAGTACAGGCGTTTGAAGCTTTCTTT.

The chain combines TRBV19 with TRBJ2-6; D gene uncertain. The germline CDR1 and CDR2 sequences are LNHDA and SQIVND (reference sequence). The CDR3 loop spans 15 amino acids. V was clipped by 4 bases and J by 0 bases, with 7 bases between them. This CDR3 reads CASSNRLSGANVLTF. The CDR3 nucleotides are TGTGCCAGTAGTAACAGACTCTCTGGGGCCAACGTCCTGACTTTC.

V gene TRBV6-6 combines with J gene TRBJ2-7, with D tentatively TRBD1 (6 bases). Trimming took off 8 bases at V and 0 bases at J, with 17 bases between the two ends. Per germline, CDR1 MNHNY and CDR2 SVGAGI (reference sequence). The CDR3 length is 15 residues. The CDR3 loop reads CASQQGSTPSYEQYF. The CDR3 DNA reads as TGTGCCAGCCAACAGGGCAGCACACCCTCCTACGAGCAGTACTTC.

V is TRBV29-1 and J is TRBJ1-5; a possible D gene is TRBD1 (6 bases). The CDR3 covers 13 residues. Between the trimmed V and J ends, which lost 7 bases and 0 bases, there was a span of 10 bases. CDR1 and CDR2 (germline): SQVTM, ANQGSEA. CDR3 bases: TGCAGCGCTGGACAGAATAGCAATCAGCCCCAGCATTTT. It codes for CSAGQNSNQPQHF. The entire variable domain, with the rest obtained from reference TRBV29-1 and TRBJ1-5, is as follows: SAVISQKPSRDICQRGTSLTIQCQVDSQVTMMFWYRQQPGQSLTLIATANQGSEATYESGFVIDKFPISRPNLTFSTLTVSNMSPEDSSIYLCSAGQNSNQPQHFGDGTRLSIL.

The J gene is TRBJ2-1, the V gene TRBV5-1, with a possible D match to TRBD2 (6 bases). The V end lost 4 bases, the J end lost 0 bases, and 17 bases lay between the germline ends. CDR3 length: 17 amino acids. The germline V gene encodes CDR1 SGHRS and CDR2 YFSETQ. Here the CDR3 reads CASSLPDGSPSYNEQFF. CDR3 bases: TGCGCCAGCAGCCTACCGGACGGGAGCCCCTCCTACAATGAGCAGTTCTTC.

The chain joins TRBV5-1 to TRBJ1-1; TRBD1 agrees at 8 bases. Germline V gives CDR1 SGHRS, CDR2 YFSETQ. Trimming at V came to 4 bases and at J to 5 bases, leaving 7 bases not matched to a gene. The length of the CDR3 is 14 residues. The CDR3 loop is CASSLDRVRTEAFF. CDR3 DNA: TGCGCCAGCAGCCTGGACAGGGTACGGACTGAAGCTTTCTTT.

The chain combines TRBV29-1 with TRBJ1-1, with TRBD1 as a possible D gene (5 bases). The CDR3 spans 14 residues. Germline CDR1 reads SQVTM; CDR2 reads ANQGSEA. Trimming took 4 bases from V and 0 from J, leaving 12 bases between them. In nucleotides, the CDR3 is TGCAGCGTTGGCGGGGCAGGGCTGAACACTGAAGCTTTCTTT. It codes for CSVGGAGLNTEAFF.

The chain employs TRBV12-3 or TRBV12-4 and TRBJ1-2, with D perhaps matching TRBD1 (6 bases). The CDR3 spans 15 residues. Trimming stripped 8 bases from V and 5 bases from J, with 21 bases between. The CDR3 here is CASRSGGPNPYGYTF. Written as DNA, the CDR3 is TGTGCCAGCCGTAGCGGGGGGCCTAATCCGTATGGCTACACCTTC.

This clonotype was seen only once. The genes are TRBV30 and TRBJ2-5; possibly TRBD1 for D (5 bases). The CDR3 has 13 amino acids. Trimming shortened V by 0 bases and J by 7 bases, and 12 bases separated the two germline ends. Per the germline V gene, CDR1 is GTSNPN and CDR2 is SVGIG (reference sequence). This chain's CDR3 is CAWSVAGKGTQYF. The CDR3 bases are TGTGCCTGGAGTGTCGCAGGGAAAGGGACCCAGTACTTC. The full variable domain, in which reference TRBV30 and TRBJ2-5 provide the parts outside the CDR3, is SQTIHQWPATLVQPVGSPLSLECTVEGTSNPNLYWYRQAAGRGLQLLFYSVGIGQISSEVPQNLSASRPQDRQFILSSKKLLLSDSGFYLCAWSVAGKGTQYFGPGTRLLVL.

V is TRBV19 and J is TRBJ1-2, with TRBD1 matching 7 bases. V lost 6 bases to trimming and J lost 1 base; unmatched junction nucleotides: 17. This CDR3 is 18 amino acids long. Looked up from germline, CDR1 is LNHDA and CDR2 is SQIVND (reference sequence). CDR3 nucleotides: TGTGCCAGTAGGACAGAAGTGGACCGGGACAGCATTAACTATGGCTACACCTTC. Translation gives CASRTEVDRDSINYGYTF.

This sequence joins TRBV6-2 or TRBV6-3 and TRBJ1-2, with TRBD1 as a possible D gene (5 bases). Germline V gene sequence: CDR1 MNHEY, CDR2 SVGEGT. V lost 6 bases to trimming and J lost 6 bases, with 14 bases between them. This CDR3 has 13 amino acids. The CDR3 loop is CASSWDAWNGYTF. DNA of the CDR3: TGTGCCAGCAGCTGGGACGCCTGGAATGGCTACACCTTC.

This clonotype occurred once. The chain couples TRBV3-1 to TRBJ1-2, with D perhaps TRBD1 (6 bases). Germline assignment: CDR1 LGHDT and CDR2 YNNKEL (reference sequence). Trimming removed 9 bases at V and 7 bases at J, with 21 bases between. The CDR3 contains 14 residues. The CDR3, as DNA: TGTGCCAGTACTAAAACCCAGGGGTATGGTGGCTACACCTTC. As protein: CASTKTQGYGGYTF.

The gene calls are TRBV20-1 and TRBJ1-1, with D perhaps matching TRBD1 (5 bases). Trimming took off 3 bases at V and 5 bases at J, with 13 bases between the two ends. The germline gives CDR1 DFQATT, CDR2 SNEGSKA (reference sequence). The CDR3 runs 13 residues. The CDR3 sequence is CSASDMGGTEAFF. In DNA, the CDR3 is TGCAGTGCTAGTGATATGGGGGGGACTGAAGCTTTCTTT.

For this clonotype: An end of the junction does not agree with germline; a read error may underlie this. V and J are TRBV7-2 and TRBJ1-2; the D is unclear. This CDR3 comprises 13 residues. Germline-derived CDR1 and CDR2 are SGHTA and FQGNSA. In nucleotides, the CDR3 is TGTGCCAGCAGCCTAGCCGGGGATCGTGGCTACACCTTC. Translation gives CASSLAGDRGYTF.

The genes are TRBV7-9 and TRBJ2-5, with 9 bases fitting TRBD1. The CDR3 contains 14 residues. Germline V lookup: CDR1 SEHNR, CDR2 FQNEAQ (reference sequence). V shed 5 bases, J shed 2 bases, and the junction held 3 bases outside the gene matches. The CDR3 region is CASSKGTGQETQYF. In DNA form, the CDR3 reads TGTGCCAGCAGCAAAGGGACAGGGCAAGAGACCCAGTACTTC. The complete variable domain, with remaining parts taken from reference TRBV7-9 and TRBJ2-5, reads DTGVSQNPRHKITKRGQNVTFRCDPISEHNRLYWYRQTLGQGPEFLTYFQNEAQLEKSRLLSDRFSAERPKGSFSTLEIQRTEQGDSAMYLCASSKGTGQETQYFGPGTRLLVL.

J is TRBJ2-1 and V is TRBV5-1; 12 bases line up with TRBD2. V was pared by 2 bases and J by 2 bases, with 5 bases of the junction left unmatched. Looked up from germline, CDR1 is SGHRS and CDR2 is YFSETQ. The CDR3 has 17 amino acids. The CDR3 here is CASSLSSGGAPYNEQFF. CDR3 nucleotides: TGCGCCAGCAGCTTATCTAGCGGGGGGGCCCCCTACAATGAGCAGTTCTTC.

For the CDR3, the DNA is TGTGCCAGCAGCCAGGGACTAGCGGGCACCGGGGAGCTGTTTTTT. Encoded protein: CASSQGLAGTGELFF. The chain employs TRBV7-3 and TRBJ2-2; 12 positions match TRBD2. The V segment lost 5 bases and the J segment 4 bases; nucleotides outside the gene matches: 2. In germline, CDR1 is SGHTA, CDR2 FQGTGA. This CDR3 is 15 amino acids long. The complete variable domain, with remaining parts taken from reference TRBV7-3 and TRBJ2-2, reads GAGVSQTPSNKVTEKGKYVELRCDPISGHTALYWYRQSLGQGPEFLIYFQGTGAADDSGLPNDRFFAVRPEGSVSTLKIQRTERGDSAVYLCASSQGLAGTGELFFGEGSRLTVL.

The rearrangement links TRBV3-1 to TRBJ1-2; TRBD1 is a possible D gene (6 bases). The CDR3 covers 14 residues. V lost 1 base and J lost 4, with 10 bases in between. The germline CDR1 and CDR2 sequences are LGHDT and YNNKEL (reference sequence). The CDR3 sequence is CASSQGTGSYGYTF. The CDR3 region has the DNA TGTGCCAGCAGCCAAGGAACAGGGTCCTATGGCTACACCTTC.